A single T cell receptor beta chain is shown here with its context. Its antigen remains unidentified. Naive CD8 cells, CD45RO-negative and positively selected for CCR7, excluded terminally differentiated effector memory CD45RA+ cells. Sequenced by immunoSEQ multiplex PCR; TCRdb stores in-frame clones only, minus some. The table shows about 2 million clones, with about 95% occurring only once. Germline assignment: CDR1 GTSNPN and CDR2 SVGIG (reference sequence). The CDR3 loop spans 13 amino acids. V lost 3 bases, J lost 5 bases, and 13 bases lay in between. The data stem from a study of shared clonotypes between healthy human individuals. Study-wide results and caveats: Investigators collected only blood, and repertoires in tissues likely differ.

Sequencing was carried out using naive CD8+ T cells sorted from blood. The chain joins TRBV30 to TRBJ1-2; D is undetermined. This receptor was taken from a young man in good health. CDR3 in amino acids: CAWSADILYGYTF. The CDR3 nucleotides read TGTGCCTGGAGCGCCGACATTCTTTATGGCTACACCTTC.